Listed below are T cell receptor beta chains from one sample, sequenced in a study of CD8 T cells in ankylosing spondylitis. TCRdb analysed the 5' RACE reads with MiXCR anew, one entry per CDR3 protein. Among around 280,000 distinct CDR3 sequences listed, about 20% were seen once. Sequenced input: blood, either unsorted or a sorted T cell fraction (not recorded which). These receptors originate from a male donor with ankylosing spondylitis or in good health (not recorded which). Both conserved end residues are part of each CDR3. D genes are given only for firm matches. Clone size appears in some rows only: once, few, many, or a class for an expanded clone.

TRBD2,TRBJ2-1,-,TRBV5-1,TGCGCCAGCAGCGCGGGACTAGCGGTCTCCTACAATGAGCAGTTCTTC,CASSAGLAVSYNEQFF
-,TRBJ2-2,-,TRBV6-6,TGTGCCAGCAGTTACAGTCCCCTACTTACCGTAGACACCGGGGAGCTGTTTTTT,CASSYSPLLTVDTGELFF
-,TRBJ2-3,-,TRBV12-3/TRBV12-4,TGTGCCAGCGGGACTTCTAGCACAGATACGCAGTATTTT,CASGTSSTDTQYF
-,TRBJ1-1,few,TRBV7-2,TGTGCCAGCAGTCACTCGACGGGGCCGGCTGAAGCTTTCTTT,CASSHSTGPAEAFF
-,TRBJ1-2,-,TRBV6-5,TGTGCCAGCAGTTACTCGGGAGCCCCTAACTATGGCTACACCTTC,CASSYSGAPNYGYTF
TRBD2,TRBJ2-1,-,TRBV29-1,TGCAGCGTTGAGGACACGGGACTAGCGGTCTACAATGAGCAGTTCTTC,CSVEDTGLAVYNEQFF
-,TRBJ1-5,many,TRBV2,TGTGCCAGCAGTGAAGGGCAGCTTCTCAATCAGCCCCAGCATTTT,CASSEGQLLNQPQHF
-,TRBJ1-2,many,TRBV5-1,TGCGCCAGCAGCTTGTCGGGGGCTGGCTATGGCTACACCTTC,CASSLSGAGYGYTF
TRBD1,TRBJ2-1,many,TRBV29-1,TGCAGCGTTTCCCCCGGACAGGGGTACAATGAGCAGTTCTTC,CSVSPGQGYNEQFF
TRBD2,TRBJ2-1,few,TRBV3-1,TGTGCCAGCAGCCAAGATATAAGGCTAGCGGGAGGTAATGAGCAGTTCTTC,CASSQDIRLAGGNEQFF
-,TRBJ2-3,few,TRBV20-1,TGCAGTGCTAGTGTATTGAGCACAGATACGCAGTATTTT,CSASVLSTDTQYF
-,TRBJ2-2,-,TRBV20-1,TGCAGTGCTACCCCCGTATGGGGGACGGTAGGCACCGGGGAGCTGTTTTTT,CSATPVWGTVGTGELFF
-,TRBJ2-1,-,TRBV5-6,TGTGCCAGCAGCTTAGGCCTTAGCGGCTCCTACAATGAGCAGTTCTTC,CASSLGLSGSYNEQFF
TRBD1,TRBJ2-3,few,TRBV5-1,TGCGCCAGCAGACGCGGACAGGGGCACCCCACAGATACGCAGTATTTT,CASRRGQGHPTDTQYF
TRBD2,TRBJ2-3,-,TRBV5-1,TGCGCCAGCAGCTGGACTAGCGGGAAGTTCACAGATACGCAGTATTTT,CASSWTSGKFTDTQYF
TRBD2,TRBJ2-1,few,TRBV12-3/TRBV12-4,TGTGCCAGCAGTTTAAAAGGGGAGGGCCTGAATGAGCAGTTCTTC,CASSLKGEGLNEQFF